Listed here is a single T cell receptor beta chain. No antigen is known for it. TCRdb reprocessed the 5' RACE reads and stores each CDR3 protein as one record, lacking DNA. Its clone listing holds some 120,000 distinct CDR3 sequences. This sample was taken from a study of T cells expressing NK-cell markers. Study context: Sorted CD3+CD56+NKG2C+, CD3+CD56+NKG2C- and CD3+CD56-NKG2C+ T-cell subsets were beta-chain profiled. HCMV serostatus: seven of eight sequenced donors positive, one negative. General study results and limits: The study found dominant NKG2C+ clonotypes at roughly 1.0-8% of CD8+ T cells in roughly six donors. Several donors likewise had their CD3+CD56-NKG2C+ fraction led by these clonotypes.

This CDR3 contains 14 residues. In germline, CDR1 is SGHTA, CDR2 FQGTGA. The rearrangement uses TRBV7-3 and TRBJ2-1; TCRdb gives TRBD1 as the D gene, but with no DNA this cannot be confirmed. Sequencing was carried out using blood T cells: a sorted CD56 or NKG2C T cell subset, CD4+ or CD8+ T cells, or bulk PBMC T cells (not recorded which). This sequence was found in a woman aged 18 to 75 in good health. CDR3 sequence: CASSLIDRGGEQFF.